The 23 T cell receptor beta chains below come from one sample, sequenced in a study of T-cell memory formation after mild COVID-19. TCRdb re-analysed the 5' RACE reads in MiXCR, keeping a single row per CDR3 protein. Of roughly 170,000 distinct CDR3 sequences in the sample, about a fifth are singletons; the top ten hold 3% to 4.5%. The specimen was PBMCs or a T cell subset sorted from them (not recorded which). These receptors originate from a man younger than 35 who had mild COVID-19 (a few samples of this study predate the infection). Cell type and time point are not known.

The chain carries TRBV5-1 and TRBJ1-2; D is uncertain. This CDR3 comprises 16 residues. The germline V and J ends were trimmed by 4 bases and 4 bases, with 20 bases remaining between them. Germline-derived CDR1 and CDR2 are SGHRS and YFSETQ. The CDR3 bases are TGCGCCAGCAGCGAGGATCCGGGAGTGAATGCCTATGGCTACACCTTC. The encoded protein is CASSEDPGVNAYGYTF. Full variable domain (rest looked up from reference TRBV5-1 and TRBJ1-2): KAGVTQTPRYLIKTRGQQVTLSCSPISGHRSVSWYQQTPGQGLQFLFEYFSETQRNKGNFPGRFSGRQFSNSRSEMNVSTLELGDSALYLCASSEDPGVNAYGYTFGSGTRLTVV.

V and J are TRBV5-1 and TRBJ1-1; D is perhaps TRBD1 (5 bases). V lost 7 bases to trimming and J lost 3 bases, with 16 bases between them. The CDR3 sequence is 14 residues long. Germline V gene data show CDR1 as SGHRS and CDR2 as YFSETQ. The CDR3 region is CASHRWGVDTEAFF. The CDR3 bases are TGCGCCAGCCATCGGTGGGGGGTCGACACTGAAGCTTTCTTT.

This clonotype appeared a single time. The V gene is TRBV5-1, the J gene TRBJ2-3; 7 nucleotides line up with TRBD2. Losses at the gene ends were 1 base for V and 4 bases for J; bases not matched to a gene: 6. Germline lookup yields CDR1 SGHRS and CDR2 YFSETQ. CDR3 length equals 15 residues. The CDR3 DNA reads TGCGCCAGCAGCTTGAGCGGGGTGGGAGCAGATACGCAGTATTTT. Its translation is CASSLSGVGADTQYF.

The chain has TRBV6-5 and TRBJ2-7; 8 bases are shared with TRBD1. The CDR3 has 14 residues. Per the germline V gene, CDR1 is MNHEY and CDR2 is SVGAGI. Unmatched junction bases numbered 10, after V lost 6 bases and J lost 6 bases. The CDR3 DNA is TGTGCCAGCAGAGTAGGACAGGGAAGCTCCGAGCAGTACGTC. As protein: CASRVGQGSSEQYV.

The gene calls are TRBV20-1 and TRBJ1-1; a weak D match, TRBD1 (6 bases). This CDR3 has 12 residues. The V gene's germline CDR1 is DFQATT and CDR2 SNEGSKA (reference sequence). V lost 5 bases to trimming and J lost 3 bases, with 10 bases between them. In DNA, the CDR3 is TGCAGTGCTTACAGGGTTTACACTGAAGCTTTCTTT. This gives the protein CSAYRVYTEAFF.

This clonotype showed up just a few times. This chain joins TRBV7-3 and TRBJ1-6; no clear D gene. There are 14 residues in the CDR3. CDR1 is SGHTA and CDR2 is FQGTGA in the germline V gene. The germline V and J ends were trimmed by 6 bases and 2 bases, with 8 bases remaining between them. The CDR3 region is CASSIDAYNSPLHF. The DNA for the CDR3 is TGTGCCAGCAGTATAGACGCCTATAATTCACCCCTCCACTTT.

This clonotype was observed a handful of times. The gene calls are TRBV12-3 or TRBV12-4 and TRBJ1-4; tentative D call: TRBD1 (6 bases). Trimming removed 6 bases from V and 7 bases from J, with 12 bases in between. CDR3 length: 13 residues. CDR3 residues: CASRTGLVEKLFF. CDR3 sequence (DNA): TGTGCCAGCAGAACAGGGCTAGTTGAAAAACTGTTTTTT.

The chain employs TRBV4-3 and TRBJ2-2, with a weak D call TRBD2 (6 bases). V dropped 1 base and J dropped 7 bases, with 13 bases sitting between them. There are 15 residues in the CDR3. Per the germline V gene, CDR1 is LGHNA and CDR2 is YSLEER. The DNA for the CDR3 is TGCGCCAGCAGCCAAGGGGCCCCGGGGGTCGGGGAGCTGTTTTTT. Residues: CASSQGAPGVGELFF.

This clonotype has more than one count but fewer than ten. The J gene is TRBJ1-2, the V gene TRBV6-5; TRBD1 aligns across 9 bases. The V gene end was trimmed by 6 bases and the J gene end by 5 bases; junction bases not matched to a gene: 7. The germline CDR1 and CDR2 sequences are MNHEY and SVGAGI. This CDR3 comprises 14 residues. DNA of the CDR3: TGTGCCAGCAGCTGGGACAGGGATTCTTATGGCTACACCTTC. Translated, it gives CASSWDRDSYGYTF.

As DNA, the CDR3 is TGTGCCAGCAGTGATAACGGGAGGCAAGAGACCCAGTACTTC. Protein sequence: CASSDNGRQETQYF. V gene TRBV2 combines with J gene TRBJ2-5; TRBD2 matches 7 bases. The length of the CDR3 is 14 residues. Germline trimming cut 3 bases from V and 2 bases from J; bases unmatched to any gene: 3. Germline assignment: CDR1 SNHLY and CDR2 FYNNEI.

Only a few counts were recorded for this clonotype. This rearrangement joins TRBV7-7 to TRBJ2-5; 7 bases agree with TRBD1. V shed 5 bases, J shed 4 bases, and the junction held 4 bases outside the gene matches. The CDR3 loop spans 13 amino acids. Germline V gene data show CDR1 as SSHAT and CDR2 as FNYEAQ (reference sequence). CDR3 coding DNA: TGTGCCAGCAGCCCGCGACAGGGAGAGACCCAGTACTTC. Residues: CASSPRQGETQYF.

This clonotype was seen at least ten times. CDR3 coding DNA: TGCAGCGTTACAGGCACAGATACGCAGTATTTT. Protein sequence: CSVTGTDTQYF. The J gene is TRBJ2-3, the V gene TRBV29-1; D is unclear. Germline V CDR1 and CDR2: SQVTM, ANQGSEA. The CDR3 loop spans 11 amino acids. The V end lost 5 bases, the J end lost 1 base, and 4 bases lay between the germline ends.

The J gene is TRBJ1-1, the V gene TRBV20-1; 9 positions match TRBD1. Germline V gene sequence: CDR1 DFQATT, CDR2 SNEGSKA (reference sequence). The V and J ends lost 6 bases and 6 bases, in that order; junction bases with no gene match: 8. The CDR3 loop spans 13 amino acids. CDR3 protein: CSATGGFFAEAFF. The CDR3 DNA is TGCAGTGCAACAGGGGGCTTTTTCGCTGAAGCTTTCTTT.

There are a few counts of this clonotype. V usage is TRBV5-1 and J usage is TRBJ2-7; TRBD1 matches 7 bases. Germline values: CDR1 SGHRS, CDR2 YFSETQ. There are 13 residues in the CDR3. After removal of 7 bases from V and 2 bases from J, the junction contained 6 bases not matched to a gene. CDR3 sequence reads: CASYGDRAYEQYF. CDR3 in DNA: TGCGCCAGCTACGGGGACAGAGCCTACGAGCAGTACTTC.

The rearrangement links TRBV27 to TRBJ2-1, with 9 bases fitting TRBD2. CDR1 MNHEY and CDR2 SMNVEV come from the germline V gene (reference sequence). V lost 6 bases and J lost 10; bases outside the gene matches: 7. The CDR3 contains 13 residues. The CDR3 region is CASSHGTSNEQFF. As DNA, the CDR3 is TGTGCCAGCAGCCACGGGACTAGCAACGAGCAGTTCTTC.

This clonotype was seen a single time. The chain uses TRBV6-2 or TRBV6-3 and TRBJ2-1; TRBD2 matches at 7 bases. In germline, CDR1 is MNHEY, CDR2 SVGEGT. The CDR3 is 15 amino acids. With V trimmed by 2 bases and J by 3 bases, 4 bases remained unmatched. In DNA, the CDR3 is TGTGCCAGCAGTTACATGTCGGGGGGCTACAATGAGCAGTTCTTC. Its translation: CASSYMSGGYNEQFF.

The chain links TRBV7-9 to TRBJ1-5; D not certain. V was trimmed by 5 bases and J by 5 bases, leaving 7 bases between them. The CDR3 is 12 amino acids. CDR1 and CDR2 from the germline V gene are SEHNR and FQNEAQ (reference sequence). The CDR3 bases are TGTGCCAGCAGCCCCCAAGATCAGCCCCAGCATTTT. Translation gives CASSPQDQPQHF.

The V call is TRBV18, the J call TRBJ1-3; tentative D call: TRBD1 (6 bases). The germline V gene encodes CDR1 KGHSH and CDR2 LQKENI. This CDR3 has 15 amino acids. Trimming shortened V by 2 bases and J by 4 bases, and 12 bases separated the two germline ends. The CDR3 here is CASSPWTEGGNTIYF. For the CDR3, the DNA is TGTGCCAGCTCACCATGGACAGAGGGAGGAAACACCATATATTTT.

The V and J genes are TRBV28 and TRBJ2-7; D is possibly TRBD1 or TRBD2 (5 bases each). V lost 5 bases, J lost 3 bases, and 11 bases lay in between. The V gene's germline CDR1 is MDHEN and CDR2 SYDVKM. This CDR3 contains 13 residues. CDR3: CASSRGPLYEQYV. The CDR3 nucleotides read TGTGCCAGCAGTAGGGGACCGCTCTACGAGCAGTACGTC.

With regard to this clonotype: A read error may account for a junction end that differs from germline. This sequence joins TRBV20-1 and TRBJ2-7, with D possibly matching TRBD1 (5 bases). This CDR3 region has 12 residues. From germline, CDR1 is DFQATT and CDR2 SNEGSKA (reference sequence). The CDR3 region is CSARGQVYEQYF. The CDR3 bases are TGCAGTGCCAGAGGACAAGTTTACGAGCAGTACTTC.

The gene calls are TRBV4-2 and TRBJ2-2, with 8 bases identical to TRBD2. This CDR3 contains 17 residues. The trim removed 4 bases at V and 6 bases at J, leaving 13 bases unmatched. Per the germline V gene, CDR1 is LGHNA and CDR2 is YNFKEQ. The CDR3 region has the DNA TGTGCCAGCAGCCCACCAGCCGGGAGGGAAGGTGCCGGGGAGCTGTTTTTT. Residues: CASSPPAGREGAGELFF.

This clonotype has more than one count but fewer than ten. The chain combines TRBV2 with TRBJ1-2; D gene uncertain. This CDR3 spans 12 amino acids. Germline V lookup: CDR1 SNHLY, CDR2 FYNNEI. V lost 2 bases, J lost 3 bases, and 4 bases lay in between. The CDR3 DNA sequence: TGTGCCAGCAGTGAATCCTACTATGGCTACACCTTC. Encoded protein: CASSESYYGYTF.

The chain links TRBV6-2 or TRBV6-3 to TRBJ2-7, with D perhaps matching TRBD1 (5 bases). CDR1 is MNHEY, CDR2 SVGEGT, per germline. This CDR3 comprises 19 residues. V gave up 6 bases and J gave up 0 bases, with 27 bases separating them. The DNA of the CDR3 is TGTGCCAGCAGAAATTTGGGCAGGGAACGTTCGTCTAGCTCCTACGAGCAGTACTTC. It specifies CASRNLGRERSSSSYEQYF.